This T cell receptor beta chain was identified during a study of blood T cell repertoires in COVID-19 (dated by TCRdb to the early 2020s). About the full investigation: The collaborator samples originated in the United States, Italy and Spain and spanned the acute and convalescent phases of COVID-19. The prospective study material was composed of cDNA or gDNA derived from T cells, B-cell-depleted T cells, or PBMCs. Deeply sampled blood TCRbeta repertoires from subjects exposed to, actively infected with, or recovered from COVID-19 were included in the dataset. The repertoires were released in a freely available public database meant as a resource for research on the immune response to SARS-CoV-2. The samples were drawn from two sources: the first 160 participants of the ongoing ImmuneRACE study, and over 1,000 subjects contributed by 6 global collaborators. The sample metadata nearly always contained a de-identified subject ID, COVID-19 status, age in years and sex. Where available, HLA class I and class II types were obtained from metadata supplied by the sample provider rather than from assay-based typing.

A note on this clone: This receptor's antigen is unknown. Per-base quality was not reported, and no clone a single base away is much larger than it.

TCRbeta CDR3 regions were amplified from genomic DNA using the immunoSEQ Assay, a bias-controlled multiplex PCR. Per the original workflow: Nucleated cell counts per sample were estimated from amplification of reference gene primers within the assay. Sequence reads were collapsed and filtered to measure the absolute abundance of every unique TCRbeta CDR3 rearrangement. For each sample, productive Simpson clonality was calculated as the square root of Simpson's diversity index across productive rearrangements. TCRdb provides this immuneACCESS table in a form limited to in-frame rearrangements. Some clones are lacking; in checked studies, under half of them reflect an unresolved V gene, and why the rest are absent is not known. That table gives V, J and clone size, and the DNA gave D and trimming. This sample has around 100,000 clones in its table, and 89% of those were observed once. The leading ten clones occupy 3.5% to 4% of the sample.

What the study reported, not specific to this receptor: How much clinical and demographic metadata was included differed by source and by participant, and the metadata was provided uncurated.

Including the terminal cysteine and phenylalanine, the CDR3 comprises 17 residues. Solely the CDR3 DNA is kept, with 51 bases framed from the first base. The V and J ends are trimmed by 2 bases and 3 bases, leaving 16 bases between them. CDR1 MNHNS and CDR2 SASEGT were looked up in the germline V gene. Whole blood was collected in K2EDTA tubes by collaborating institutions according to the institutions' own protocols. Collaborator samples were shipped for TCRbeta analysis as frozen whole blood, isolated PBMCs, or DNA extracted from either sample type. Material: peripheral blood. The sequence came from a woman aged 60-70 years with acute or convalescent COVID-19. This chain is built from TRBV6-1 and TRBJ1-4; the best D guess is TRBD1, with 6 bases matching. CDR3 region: CASSETRLDRSNEKLFF. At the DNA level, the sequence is TGTGCCAGCAGTGAAACGAGGTTGGACAGATCTAATGAAAAACTGTTTTTT.